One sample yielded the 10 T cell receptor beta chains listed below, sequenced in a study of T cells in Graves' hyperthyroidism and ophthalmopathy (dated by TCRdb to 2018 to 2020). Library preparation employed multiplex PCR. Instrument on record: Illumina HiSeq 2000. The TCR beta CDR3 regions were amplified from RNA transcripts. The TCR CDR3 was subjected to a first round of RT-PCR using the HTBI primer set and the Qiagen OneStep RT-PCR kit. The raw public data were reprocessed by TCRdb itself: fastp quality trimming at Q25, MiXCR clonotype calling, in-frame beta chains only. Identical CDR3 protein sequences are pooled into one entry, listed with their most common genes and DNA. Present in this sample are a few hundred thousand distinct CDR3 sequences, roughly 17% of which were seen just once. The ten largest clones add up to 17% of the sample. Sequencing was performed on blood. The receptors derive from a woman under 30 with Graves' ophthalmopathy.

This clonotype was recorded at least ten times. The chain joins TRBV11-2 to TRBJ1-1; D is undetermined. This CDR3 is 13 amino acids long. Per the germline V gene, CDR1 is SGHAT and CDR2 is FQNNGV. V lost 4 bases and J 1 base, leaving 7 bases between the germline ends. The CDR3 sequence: CASSYVENTEAFF. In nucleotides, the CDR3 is TGTGCCAGCAGCTACGTCGAGAACACTGAAGCTTTCTTT.

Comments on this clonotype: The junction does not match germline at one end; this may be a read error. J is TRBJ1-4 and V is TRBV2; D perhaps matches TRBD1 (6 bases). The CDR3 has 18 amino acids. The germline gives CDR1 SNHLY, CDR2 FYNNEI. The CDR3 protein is CANSARGLKIATNEKLFF. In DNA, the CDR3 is TGTGCCAACAGTGCCCGGGGGCTCAAAATAGCAACTAATGAAAAACTGTTTTTT.

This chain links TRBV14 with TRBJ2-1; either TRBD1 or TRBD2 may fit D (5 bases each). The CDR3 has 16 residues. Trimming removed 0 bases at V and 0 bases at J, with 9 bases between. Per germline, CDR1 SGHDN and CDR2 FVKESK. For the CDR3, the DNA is TGTGCCAGCAGCCAAGAGACCGGGGCCTCCTACAATGAGCAGTTCTTC. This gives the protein CASSQETGASYNEQFF. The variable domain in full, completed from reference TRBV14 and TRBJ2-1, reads EAGVTQFPSHSVIEKGQTVTLRCDPISGHDNLYWYRRVMGKEIKFLLHFVKESKQDESGMPNNRFLAERTGGTYSTLKVQPAELEDSGVYFCASSQETGASYNEQFFGPGTRLTVL.

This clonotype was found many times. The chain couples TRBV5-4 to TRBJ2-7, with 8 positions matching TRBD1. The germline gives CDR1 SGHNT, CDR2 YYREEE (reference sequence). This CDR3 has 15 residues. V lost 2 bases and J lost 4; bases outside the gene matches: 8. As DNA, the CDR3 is TGTGCCAGCAGCTTAGTAGGGCAGGGGGCTTACGAGCAGTACTTC. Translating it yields CASSLVGQGAYEQYF.

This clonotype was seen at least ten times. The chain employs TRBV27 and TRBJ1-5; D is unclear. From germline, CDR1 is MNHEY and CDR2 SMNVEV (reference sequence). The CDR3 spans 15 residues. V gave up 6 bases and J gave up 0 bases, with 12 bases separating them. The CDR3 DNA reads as TGTGCCAGCAGACCCACTACACATAGCAATCAGCCCCAGCATTTT. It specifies CASRPTTHSNQPQHF.

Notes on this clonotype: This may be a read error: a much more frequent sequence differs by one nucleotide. The CDR3 is CASSFPAQRETQYF. CDR3 DNA: TGTGCCAGCAGCTTTCCGGCCCAGCGAGAGACCCAGTACTTC. The rearrangement uses TRBV28 and TRBJ2-5; D is ambiguous. The germline V gene has CDR1 MDHEN and CDR2 SYDVKM. CDR3 size: 14 residues. Trimming left V 6 bases short and J 4 bases short, with 15 bases between.

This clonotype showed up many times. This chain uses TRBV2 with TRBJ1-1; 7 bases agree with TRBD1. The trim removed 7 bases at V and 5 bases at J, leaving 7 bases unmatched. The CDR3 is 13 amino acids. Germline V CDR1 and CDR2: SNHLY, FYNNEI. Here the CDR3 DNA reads TGTGCCAGCACTACAGGGGTCTTGACTGAAGCTTTCTTT. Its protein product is CASTTGVLTEAFF.

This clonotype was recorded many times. In DNA, the CDR3 is TGTGCCAGCTCACTGGGGACTCCTACCGACTATGGCTACACCTTC. Protein: CASSLGTPTDYGYTF. The chain uses TRBV18 and TRBJ1-2; tentatively, D is TRBD1 (5 bases). CDR3 length equals 15 residues. The V gene lost 4 bases and the J gene lost 3 bases, with 15 bases spanning the gap. The germline V gene has CDR1 KGHSH and CDR2 LQKENI.

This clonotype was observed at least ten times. The CDR3 DNA follows: TGCAGTGCTAGAGATCGAACGAGGACAGGGTTGAGTGGCTACACCTTC. Protein: CSARDRTRTGLSGYTF. V usage is TRBV20-1 and J usage is TRBJ1-2; 8 positions match TRBD1. Germline V gene sequence: CDR1 DFQATT, CDR2 SNEGSKA (reference sequence). The CDR3 is 16 amino acids. Losses at the gene ends were 0 bases for V and 7 bases for J; bases not matched to a gene: 13.

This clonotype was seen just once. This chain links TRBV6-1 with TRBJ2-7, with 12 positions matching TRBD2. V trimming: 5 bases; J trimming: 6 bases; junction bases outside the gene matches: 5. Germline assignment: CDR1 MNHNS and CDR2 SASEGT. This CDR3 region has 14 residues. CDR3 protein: CASSLLAGGPEQYF. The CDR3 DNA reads TGTGCCAGCAGTCTTCTAGCGGGGGGGCCCGAGCAGTACTTC.